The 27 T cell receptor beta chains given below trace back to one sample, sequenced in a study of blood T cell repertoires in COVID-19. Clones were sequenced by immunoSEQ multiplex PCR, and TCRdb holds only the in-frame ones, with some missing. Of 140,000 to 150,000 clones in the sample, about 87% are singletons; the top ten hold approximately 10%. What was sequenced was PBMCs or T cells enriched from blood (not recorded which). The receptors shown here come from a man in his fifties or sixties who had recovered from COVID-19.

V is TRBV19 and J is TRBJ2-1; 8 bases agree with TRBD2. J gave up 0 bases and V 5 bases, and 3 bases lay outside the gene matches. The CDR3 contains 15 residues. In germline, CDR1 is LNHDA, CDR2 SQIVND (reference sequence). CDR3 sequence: CASSPGGNSYNEQFF. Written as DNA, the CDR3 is TGTGCCAGTAGTCCGGGGGGGAACTCCTACAATGAGCAGTTCTTC.

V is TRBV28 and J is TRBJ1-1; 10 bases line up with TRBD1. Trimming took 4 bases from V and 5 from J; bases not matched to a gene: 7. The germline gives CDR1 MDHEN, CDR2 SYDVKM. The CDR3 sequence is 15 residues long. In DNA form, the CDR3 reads TGTGCCAGCAGTTCTCCGACAGGGGGCCGGACTGAAGCTTTCTTT. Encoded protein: CASSSPTGGRTEAFF.

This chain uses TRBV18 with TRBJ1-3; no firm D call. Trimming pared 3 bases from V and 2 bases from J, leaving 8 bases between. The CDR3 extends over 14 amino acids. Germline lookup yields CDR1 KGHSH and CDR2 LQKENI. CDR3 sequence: CASSPANAGNTIYF. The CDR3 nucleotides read TGTGCCAGCTCACCGGCAAACGCTGGAAACACCATATATTTT.

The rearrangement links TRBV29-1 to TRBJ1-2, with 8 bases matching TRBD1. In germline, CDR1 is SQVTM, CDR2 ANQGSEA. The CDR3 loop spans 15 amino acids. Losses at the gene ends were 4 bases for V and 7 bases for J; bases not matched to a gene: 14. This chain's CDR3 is CSVVGTRGQVAGYTF. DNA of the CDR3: TGCAGCGTTGTCGGCACGAGGGGACAGGTCGCTGGCTACACCTTC. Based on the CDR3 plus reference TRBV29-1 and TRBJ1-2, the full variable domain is SAVISQKPSRDICQRGTSLTIQCQVDSQVTMMFWYRQQPGQSLTLIATANQGSEATYESGFVIDKFPISRPNLTFSTLTVSNMSPEDSSIYLCSVVGTRGQVAGYTFGSGTRLTVV.

CDR3 sequence (DNA): TGTGCCAGCAGTTCTTATCAGGGGGCGAGGGAGACCCCCCCGAACACCGGGGAGCTGTTTTTT. Encoded protein: CASSSYQGARETPPNTGELFF. The chain recombines TRBV28 with TRBJ2-2; 8 bases are a match to TRBD1. CDR1 MDHEN and CDR2 SYDVKM come from the germline V gene. V gave up 4 bases and J gave up 0 bases; unmatched junction bases: 19. The CDR3 runs to 21 residues.

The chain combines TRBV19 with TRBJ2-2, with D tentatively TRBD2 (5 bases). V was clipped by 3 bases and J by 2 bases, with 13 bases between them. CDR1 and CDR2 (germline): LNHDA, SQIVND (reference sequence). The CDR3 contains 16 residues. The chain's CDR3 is CASSIRSGDNTGELFF. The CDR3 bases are TGTGCCAGTAGTATCCGCAGCGGCGACAACACCGGGGAGCTGTTTTTT.

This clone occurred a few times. In DNA form, the CDR3 reads TGCAGTGCTAGTGCCTGGACTAGCGGGATGGATACGCAGTATTTT. This sequence encodes CSASAWTSGMDTQYF. The chain uses TRBV20-1 and TRBJ2-3; 12 bases map to TRBD2. The V and J ends lost 3 bases and 6 bases, in that order; junction bases with no gene match: 7. Germline assignment: CDR1 DFQATT and CDR2 SNEGSKA (reference sequence). The CDR3 sequence is 15 residues long.

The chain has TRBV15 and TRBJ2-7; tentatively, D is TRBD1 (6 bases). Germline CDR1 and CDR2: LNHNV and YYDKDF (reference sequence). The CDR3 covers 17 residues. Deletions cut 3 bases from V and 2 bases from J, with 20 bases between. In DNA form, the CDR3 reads TGTGCCACCAGCAGTGGATCCCAGGGGATAACGGCCTACGAGCAGTACTTC. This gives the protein CATSSGSQGITAYEQYF.

CDR3 region: CASSLGQGPYEQYF. The CDR3 coding sequence is TGCGCCAGCAGCTTGGGACAGGGTCCCTACGAGCAGTACTTC. This sequence joins TRBV5-1 and TRBJ2-7; the match to TRBD1 covers 7 bases. This CDR3 comprises 14 residues. After removal of 0 bases from V and 2 bases from J, the junction contained 2 bases not matched to a gene. Germline V CDR1 and CDR2: SGHRS, YFSETQ. Combining the CDR3 with reference TRBV5-1 and TRBJ2-7 gives the whole variable domain KAGVTQTPRYLIKTRGQQVTLSCSPISGHRSVSWYQQTPGQGLQFLFEYFSETQRNKGNFPGRFSGRQFSNSRSEMNVSTLELGDSALYLCASSLGQGPYEQYFGPGTRLTVT.

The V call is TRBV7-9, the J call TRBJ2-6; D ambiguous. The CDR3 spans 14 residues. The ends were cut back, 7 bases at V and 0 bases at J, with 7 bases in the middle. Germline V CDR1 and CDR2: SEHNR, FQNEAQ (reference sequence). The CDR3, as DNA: TGTGCCAGCATATCCTCCTCTGGGGCCAACGTCCTGACTTTC. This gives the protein CASISSSGANVLTF.

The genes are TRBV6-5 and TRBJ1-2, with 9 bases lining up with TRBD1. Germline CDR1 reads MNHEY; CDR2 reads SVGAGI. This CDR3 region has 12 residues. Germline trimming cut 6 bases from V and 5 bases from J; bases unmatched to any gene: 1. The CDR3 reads CASSGQGYGYTF. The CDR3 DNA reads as TGTGCCAGCAGCGGACAGGGGTATGGCTACACCTTC.

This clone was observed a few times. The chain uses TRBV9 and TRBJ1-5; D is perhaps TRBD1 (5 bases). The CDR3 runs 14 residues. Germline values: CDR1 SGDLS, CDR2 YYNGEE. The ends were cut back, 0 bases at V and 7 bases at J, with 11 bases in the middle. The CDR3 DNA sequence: TGTGCCAGCAGCGTAGCGGGAGGGGACCAGCCCCAGCATTTT. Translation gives CASSVAGGDQPQHF.

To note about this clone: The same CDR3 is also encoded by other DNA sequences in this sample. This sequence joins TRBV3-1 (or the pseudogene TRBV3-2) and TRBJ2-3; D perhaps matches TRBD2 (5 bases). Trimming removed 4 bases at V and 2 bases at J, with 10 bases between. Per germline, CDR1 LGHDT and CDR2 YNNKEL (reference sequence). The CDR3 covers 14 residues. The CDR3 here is CASSRTGLTDTQYF. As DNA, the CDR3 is TGTGCCAGCAGCCGCACTGGACTCACAGATACGCAGTATTTT.

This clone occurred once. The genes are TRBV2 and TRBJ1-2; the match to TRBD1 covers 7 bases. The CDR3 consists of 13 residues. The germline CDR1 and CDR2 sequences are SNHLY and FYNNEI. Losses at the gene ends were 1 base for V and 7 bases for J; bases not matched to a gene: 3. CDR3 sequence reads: CASSEEGARGYTF. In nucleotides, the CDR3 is TGTGCCAGCAGTGAAGAGGGGGCGCGTGGCTACACCTTC.

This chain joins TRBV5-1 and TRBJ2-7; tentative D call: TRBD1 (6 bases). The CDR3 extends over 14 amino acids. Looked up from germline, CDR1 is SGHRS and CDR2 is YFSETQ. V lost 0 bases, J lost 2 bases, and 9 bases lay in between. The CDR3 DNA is TGCGCCAGCAGCTTGGAGGACAGCACCTACGAGCAGTACTTC. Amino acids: CASSLEDSTYEQYF.

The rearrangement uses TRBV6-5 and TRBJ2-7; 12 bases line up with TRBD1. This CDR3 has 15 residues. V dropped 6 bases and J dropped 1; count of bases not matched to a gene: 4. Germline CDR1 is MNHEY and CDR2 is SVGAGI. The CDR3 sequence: CASRGQGAGSYEQYF. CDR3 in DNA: TGTGCCAGCAGGGGACAGGGGGCCGGATCCTACGAGCAGTACTTC.

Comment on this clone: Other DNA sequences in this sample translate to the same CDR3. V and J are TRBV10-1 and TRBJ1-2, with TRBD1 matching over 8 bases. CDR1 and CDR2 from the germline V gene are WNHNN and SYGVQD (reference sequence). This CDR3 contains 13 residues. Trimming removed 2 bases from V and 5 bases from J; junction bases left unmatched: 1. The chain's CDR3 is CASSETGGYGYTF. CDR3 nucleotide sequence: TGCGCCAGCAGTGAGACAGGGGGATATGGCTACACCTTC.

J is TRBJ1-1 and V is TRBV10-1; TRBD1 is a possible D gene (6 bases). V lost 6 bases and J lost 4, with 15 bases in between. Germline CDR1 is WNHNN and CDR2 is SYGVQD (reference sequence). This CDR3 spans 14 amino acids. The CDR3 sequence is CASRKQGRATEAFF. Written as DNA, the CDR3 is TGCGCCAGCAGGAAGCAGGGGAGAGCCACTGAAGCTTTCTTT.

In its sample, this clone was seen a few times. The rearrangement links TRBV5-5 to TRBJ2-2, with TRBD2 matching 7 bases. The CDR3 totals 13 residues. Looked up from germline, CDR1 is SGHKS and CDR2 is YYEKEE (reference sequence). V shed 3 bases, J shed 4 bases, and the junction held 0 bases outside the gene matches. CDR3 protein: CASSWTSTGELFF. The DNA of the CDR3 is TGTGCCAGCAGCTGGACTAGCACCGGGGAGCTGTTTTTT.

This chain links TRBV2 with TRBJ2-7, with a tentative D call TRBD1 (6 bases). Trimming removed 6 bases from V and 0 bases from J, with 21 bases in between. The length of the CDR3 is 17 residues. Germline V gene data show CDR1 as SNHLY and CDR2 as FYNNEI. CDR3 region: CASSGIVRDINSYEQYF. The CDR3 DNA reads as TGTGCCAGCAGCGGAATCGTCCGGGACATCAACTCCTACGAGCAGTACTTC.

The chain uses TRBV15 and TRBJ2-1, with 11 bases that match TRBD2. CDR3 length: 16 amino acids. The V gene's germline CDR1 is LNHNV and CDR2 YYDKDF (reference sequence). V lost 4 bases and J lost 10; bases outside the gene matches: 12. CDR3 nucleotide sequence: TGTGCCACCAGCAAACGGACTAGCGGGTGGGCTTGGGAGCAGTTCTTC. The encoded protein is CATSKRTSGWAWEQFF.

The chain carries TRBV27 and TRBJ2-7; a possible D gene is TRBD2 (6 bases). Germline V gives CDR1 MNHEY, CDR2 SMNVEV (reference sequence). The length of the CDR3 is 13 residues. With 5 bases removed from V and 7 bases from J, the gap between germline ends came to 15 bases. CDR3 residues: CASSKGLPLEQYF. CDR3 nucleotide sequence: TGTGCCAGCAGTAAGGGACTTCCCCTGGAGCAGTACTTC.

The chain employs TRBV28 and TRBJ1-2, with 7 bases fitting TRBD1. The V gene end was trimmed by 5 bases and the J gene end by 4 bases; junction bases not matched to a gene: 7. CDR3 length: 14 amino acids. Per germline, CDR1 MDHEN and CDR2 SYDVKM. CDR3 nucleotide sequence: TGTGCCAGCAGTCCTCCGACAGGGCGCTATGGCTACACCTTC. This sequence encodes CASSPPTGRYGYTF.

The CDR3 bases are TGTGCCATCAGTGGGCCCCGCGTGGGCGAGGTAGCGAACTATGGCTACACCTTC. Amino acids: CAISGPRVGEVANYGYTF. This chain uses TRBV10-3 with TRBJ1-2, with no clear D. There are 18 residues in the CDR3. Between the trimmed V and J ends, which lost 4 bases and 2 bases, there was a span of 23 bases. Per germline, CDR1 ENHRY and CDR2 SYGVKD.

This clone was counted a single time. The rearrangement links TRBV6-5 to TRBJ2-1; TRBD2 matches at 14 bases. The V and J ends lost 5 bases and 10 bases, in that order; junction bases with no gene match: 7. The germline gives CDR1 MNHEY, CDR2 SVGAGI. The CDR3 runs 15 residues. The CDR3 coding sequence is TGTGCCAGCAGTAAGACTAGCGGGGGGGCGAGGGAGCAGTTCTTC. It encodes CASSKTSGGAREQFF.

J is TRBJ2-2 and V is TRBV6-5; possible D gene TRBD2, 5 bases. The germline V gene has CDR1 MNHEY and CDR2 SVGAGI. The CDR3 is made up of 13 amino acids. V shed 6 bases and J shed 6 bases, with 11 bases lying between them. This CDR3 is CASRVSDPGELFF. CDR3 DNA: TGTGCCAGCAGGGTTAGCGACCCCGGGGAGCTGTTTTTT.

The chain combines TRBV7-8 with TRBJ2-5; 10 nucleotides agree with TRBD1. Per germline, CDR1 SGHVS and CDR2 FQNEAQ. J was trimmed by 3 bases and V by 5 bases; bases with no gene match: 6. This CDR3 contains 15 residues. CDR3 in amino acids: CASSPGQGGEETQYF. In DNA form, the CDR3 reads TGTGCCAGCAGCCCCGGACAGGGGGGGGAAGAGACCCAGTACTTC.